Sequencing of this T cell receptor (beta chain) was carried out in a study of blood T cell repertoires in COVID-19. The overall study: T cells, B-cell-depleted T cells, or PBMCs supplied cDNA or gDNA.

This clone was recorded a few times. TCRdb's table, derived via immunoSEQ multiplex PCR, lists solely in-frame clones and lacks some. The repertoire has fewer than 200,000 clones, about 86% of them found once; the top ten carry 20%. Specimen: peripheral blood. This TCR came from a man between 65 and 79 years old with active or convalescent COVID-19.

CDR3 DNA: TGTGCCAGTAGTCCCGACAGGGAGAATCAGCCCCAGCATTTT. It translates to CASSPDRENQPQHF. The chain is built from TRBV19 and TRBJ1-5; 7 nucleotides match TRBD1. Per the germline V gene, CDR1 is LNHDA and CDR2 is SQIVND (reference sequence). Trimming cost V 5 bases and J 4 bases; bases outside gene matches: 5. This CDR3 comprises 14 residues.